This T cell receptor (beta chain) was recovered during a study of beta chain features in type 1 diabetes. Study observations and caveats: TCRB CDR3 length was moderately but significantly reduced in all four CD4+ subsets of Type 1 diabetes patients. Patients showed naive, central memory and Treg TCRB repertoires that appeared more similar than those of healthy donors.

The germline CDR1 and CDR2 sequences are LGHNA and YSLEER. This CDR3 spans 17 amino acids. Trimming took 1 base from V and 6 from J, leaving 19 bases between them. Worth noting for this clone: The antigen is undetermined.

The whole isolated RNA underwent reverse transcription, so sequencing captured expressed TCRB transcripts. There were approximately 3.5 million reads on average in the naive, central memory and regulatory T cell samples. Data came from immunoSEQ multiplex PCR; TCRdb stores just in-frame clones and leaves some out. The table includes hundreds of thousands of clones, about a sixth detected once. Naive, central memory, regulatory and stem cell-like memory cells within the CD4+ compartment were sorted using CD45RO/CCR7/CD25/CD127/CD95/CD27. J is TRBJ2-1 and V is TRBV4-3; D is tentatively TRBD1 or TRBD2 (6 bases each). This TCR came from a woman between 18 and 30 years old in good health. Material for sequencing was naive CD4+ T cells from blood. The CDR3: CASSQVRRGFTGNEQFF. CDR3 sequence (DNA): TGCGCCAGCAGCCAAGTTCGGAGGGGGTTTACTGGCAATGAGCAGTTCTTC.